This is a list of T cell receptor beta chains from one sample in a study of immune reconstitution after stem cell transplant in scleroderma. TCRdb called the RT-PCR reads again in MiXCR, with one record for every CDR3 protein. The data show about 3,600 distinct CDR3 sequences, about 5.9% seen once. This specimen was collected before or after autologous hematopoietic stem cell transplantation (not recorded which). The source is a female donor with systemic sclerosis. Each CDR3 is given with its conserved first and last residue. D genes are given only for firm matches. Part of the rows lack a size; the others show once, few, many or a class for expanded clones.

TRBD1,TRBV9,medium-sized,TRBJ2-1,TGTGCCAGCAGCGCGCCAGGGACAGGGCAGTGGGATGAGCAGTTCTTC,CASSAPGTGQWDEQFF
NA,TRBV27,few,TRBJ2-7,TGTGCCAGCAGTATTAGCGTTCCCGCCTACGAGCAGTACTTC,CASSISVPAYEQYF
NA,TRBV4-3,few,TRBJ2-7,TGCGCCAGCAGCTTAGCGGAGGGGTACGAGCAGTACTTC,CASSLAEGYEQYF
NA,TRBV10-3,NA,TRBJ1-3,TGTGCCATCAGTGGATTTAAGCAGGGCTCTGGAAACACCATATATTTT,CAISGFKQGSGNTIYF
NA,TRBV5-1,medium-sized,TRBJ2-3,TGCGCCAGCAGCTTTCGGGGTACAGATACGCAGTATTTT,CASSFRGTDTQYF
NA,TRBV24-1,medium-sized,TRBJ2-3,TGTGCCACCAGTGAAGGCCAAGCCTGGGCAGATACGCAGTATTTT,CATSEGQAWADTQYF
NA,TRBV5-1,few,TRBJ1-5,TGCGCCAGCAGCCGAGGGACCAATCAGCCCCAGCATTTT,CASSRGTNQPQHF
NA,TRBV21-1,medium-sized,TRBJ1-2,TGTGCCAGCAGCAAAGAAGACCACAGCGATCTATATGGCTACACCTTC,CASSKEDHSDLYGYTF
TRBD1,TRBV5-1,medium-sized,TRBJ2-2,TGCGCCAGCAGCTTGGGGACAGGGACGGACACCGGGGAGCTGTTTTTT,CASSLGTGTDTGELFF
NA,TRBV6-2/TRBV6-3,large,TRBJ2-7,TGTGCCAGCAGTTACTCTCGATACGAGCAGTACTTC,CASSYSRYEQYF
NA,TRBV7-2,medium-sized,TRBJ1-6,TGTGCCAGCAGTTCCCGCGAGGCACGGAGCTCCTATAATTCACCCCTCCACTTT,CASSSREARSSYNSPLHF
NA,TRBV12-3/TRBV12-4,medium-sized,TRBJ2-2,TGTGCCAGCGATAGCCGTCCGAGCGTCGGGGAGCTGTTTTTT,CASDSRPSVGELFF
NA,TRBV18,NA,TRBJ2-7,TGTGTCAGCTCACGTGCGGGACAGAGCTCCTACGAGCAGTACTTC,CVSSRAGQSSYEQYF
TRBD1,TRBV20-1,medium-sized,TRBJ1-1,TGCAGTGCTACCGGGACAGGAACAATGAACACTGAAGCTTTCTTT,CSATGTGTMNTEAFF
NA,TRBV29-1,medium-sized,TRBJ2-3,TGCAGCGGCAGACTACTCACAGATACGCAGTATTTT,CSGRLLTDTQYF
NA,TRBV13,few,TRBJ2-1,TGTGCCAGCAGCTTAGGGAAAGGGGCGCAAGGGAATGAGCAGTTCTTC,CASSLGKGAQGNEQFF
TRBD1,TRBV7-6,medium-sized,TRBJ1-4,TGTGCCAGCAGCTCCCGGACAGGGTCTGAAAAACTGTTTTTT,CASSSRTGSEKLFF
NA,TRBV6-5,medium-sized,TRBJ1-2,TGTGCCAGCAGTTTCGATCTGACCCGGCATGGCTACACCTTC,CASSFDLTRHGYTF
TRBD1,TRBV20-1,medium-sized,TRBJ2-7,TGCAGTGCTAGGGACAGGGGCGGTCTAAAGGACGAGCAGTACTTC,CSARDRGGLKDEQYF
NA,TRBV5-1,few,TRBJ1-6,TGCGCCAGCAGCTTGGCCGCGGCGTGGAATTCACCCCTCCACTTT,CASSLAAAWNSPLHF
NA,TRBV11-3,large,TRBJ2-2,TGTGCCAGCAGCTTAGATCAGGACACGAACACCGGGGAGCTGTTTTTT,CASSLDQDTNTGELFF
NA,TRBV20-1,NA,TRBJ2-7,TGCAGTGCTAGATACCGGGACGGACCCTACGAGCAGTACTTC,CSARYRDGPYEQYF
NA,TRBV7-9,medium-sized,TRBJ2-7,TGTGCCAGCAGCTTAGTGGGCCTACTCTACGAGCAGTACTTC,CASSLVGLLYEQYF
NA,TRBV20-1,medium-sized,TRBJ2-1,TGCAGTGCTAGAGGGACAATTGGGAATGAGCAGTTCTTC,CSARGTIGNEQFF
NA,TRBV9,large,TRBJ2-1,TGTGCCAGCAGCGTAATTCTATCCGGGGATGAGCAGTTCTTC,CASSVILSGDEQFF
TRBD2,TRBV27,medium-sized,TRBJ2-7,TGTGCCAGCAAAAGAACCGGGACTAGCGGGTTTCATTCCTACGAGCAGTACTTC,CASKRTGTSGFHSYEQYF
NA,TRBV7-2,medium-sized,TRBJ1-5,TGTGCCAGCAGCCTCTCCAGGGCCGCGCAGCCCCAGCATTTT,CASSLSRAAQPQHF
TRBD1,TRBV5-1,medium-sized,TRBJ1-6,TGCGCCAGCAGCTTAAATGATGCGGGACAGGGGGCGTCACCCCTCCACTTT,CASSLNDAGQGASPLHF
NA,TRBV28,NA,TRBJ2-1,TGTGCCAGCAGCCCACCGGGGCCCTACAATGAGCAGTTCTTC,CASSPPGPYNEQFF
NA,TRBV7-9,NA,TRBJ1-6,TGTGCCAGCAGCTTAGCCCGGGGGCTTACGAATTCACCCCTCCACTTT,CASSLARGLTNSPLHF
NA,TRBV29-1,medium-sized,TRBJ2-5,TGCAGCGTTGAGGTGGTGATCCAAGAGACCCAGTACTTC,CSVEVVIQETQYF
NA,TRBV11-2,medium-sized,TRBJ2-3,TGTGCCAGCAGCCTAGCCGGGACAATGGGGTTTACGCAGTATTTT,CASSLAGTMGFTQYF
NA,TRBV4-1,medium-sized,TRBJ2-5,TGCGCCAGCAGCCAAGGTCCTGGAAAAGGGGAAGAGACCCAGTACTTC,CASSQGPGKGEETQYF
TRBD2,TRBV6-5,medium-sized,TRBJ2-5,TGTGCCAGCAGTTTTCGGGGGGGCCAAGAGACCCAGTACTTC,CASSFRGGQETQYF
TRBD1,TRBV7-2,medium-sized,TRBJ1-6,TGTGCCAGCAGCGCACAGGGGCGGAATAATTCACCCCTCCACTTT,CASSAQGRNNSPLHF
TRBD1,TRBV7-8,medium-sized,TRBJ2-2,TGTGCCAGCAGCCCCAGGGACAGGAGAACGTTGCTGAACACCGGGGAGCTGTTTTTT,CASSPRDRRTLLNTGELFF
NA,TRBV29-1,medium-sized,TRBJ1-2,TGCAGCGTTGAAGGGAAAGGGCCGAACTATGGCTACACCTTC,CSVEGKGPNYGYTF
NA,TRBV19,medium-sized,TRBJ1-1,TGTGCCAGCTCCTTTCTGGAATCGAACACTGAAGCTTTCTTT,CASSFLESNTEAFF
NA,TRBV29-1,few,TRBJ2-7,TGCAGCGTTGGAGGAGTACAAACCTACGAGCAGTACTTC,CSVGGVQTYEQYF
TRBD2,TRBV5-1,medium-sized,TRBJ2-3,TGCGCCAGCAGCGTGGGACTAGCGGGGGCAGATACGCAGTATTTT,CASSVGLAGADTQYF
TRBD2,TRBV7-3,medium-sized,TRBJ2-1,TGTGCCAGCAGCTTAGGTCCTAGCGGGAGGGCGAACTCCTACAATGAGCAGTTCTTC,CASSLGPSGRANSYNEQFF
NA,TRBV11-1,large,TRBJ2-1,TGTGCCAGCAGACCAGACAGGTACGATGAGCAGTTCTTC,CASRPDRYDEQFF
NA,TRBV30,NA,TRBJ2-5,TGTGCCTGGAGTTCCGGGACCCCAGAGACCCAGTACTTC,CAWSSGTPETQYF
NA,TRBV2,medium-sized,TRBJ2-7,TGTGCCAGCAGTGCAGGGAGTGAGCAGTACTTC,CASSAGSEQYF
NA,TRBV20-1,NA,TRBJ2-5,TGCAGTGCTAGAATCCCGGGACTCGTGGGGACCCAGTACTTC,CSARIPGLVGTQYF
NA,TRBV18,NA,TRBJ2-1,TGTGCCAGCTCACCAGAGGAGGGAGGGGGTCCCGAGCAGTTCTTC,CASSPEEGGGPEQFF
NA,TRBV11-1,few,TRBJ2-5,TGTGCCAGCAGCTTCCAGGGACAAGAGACCCAGTACTTC,CASSFQGQETQYF
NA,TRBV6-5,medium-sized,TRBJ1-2,TGTGCCAGCAGTTACTCTTTAGTAGGTTCGGGCTACACCTTC,CASSYSLVGSGYTF
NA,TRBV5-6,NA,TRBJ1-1,TGTGCCAGCAGCTTGCTCCCGAGAAACACTGAAGCTTTCTTT,CASSLLPRNTEAFF
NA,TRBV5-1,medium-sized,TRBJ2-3,TGCGCCAGCAGCTTGTGGCAGGGGCGATCCACAGATACGCAGTATTTT,CASSLWQGRSTDTQYF
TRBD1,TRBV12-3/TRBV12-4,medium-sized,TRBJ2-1,TGTGCCAGCAGTTTTGGGACAGGGCTTTATGAGCAGTTCTTC,CASSFGTGLYEQFF
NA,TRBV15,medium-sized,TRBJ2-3,TGTGCCACCAGCAGAGATCGCGGTTGGGGCACAGATACGCAGTATTTT,CATSRDRGWGTDTQYF
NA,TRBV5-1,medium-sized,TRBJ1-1,TGCGCCAGCAGCTTGAATCAGAACACTGAAGCTTTCTTT,CASSLNQNTEAFF
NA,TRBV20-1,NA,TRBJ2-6,TGCAGTGCTATACCCAGGGTCTCTGGGGCCAACGTCCTGACTTTC,CSAIPRVSGANVLTF
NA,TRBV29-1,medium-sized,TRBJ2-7,TGCAGCGTTGAACGGGTGGGCAGGGGGGTCGACGAGCAGTACTTC,CSVERVGRGVDEQYF
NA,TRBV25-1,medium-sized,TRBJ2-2,TGTGCCAGCAGTGACCCCATGAGCACCGGGGAGCTGTTTTTT,CASSDPMSTGELFF
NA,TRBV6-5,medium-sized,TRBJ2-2,TGTGCCAGCAGTCCCGGGTTACTTTCTAGGATCGGGGAGCTGTTTTTT,CASSPGLLSRIGELFF
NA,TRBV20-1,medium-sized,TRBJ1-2,TGCAGTGCTAGAAGCAGGGATCAAAAAGTTAACTATGGCTACACCTTC,CSARSRDQKVNYGYTF
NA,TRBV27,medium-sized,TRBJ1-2,TGTGCCAGCAGCCTCAACTGGGGCTTAAGTGGCTACACCTTC,CASSLNWGLSGYTF